Below are 26 T cell receptor beta chains sequenced from a single sample in a study of blood T cell repertoires in COVID-19. Profiling relied on immunoSEQ multiplex PCR, and the TCRdb table lists in-frame clones only, not all of them. The sample has about 140,000 clones, about 80% seen once. The sample taken for sequencing was peripheral blood. These TCRs come from a man aged 50 to 60 with acute or convalescent COVID-19.

The chain couples TRBV5-1 to TRBJ2-7, with TRBD2 matching 7 bases. The V gene's germline CDR1 is SGHRS and CDR2 YFSETQ. CDR3 size: 15 residues. Unmatched junction bases numbered 4, after V lost 0 bases and J lost 1 base. In DNA, the CDR3 is TGCGCCAGCAGCTTGGCCGGACTAGGTTCCTACGAGCAGTACTTC. Its translation is CASSLAGLGSYEQYF. The whole variable domain, remainder taken from reference TRBV5-1 and TRBJ2-7, is KAGVTQTPRYLIKTRGQQVTLSCSPISGHRSVSWYQQTPGQGLQFLFEYFSETQRNKGNFPGRFSGRQFSNSRSEMNVSTLELGDSALYLCASSLAGLGSYEQYFGPGTRLTVT.

This clone was picked up a small number of times. This sequence joins TRBV2 and TRBJ2-5; possibly TRBD2 for D (5 bases). V lost 6 bases, J lost 2 bases, and 7 bases lay in between. Germline loops: CDR1 SNHLY, CDR2 FYNNEI. The CDR3 has 12 residues. CDR3 nucleotide sequence: TGTGCCAGCAGCGGGATACAAGAGACCCAGTACTTC. Its protein is CASSGIQETQYF.

The genes are TRBV30 and TRBJ1-1, with D hard to call. Germline CDR1 GTSNPN, CDR2 SVGIG (reference sequence). V dropped 0 bases and J dropped 1 base, with 12 bases sitting between them. The CDR3 loop spans 15 amino acids. CDR3 nucleotides: TGTGCCTGGAGTGTCGGGGTTCCCTCGAACACTGAAGCTTTCTTT. This codes for CAWSVGVPSNTEAFF.

The sample holds a few counts of this clone. The V and J genes are TRBV7-3 and TRBJ2-5, with D possibly matching TRBD1 (6 bases). Germline CDR1 reads SGHTA; CDR2 reads FQGTGA. The V end lost 5 bases, the J end lost 5 bases, and 18 bases lay between the germline ends. The CDR3 consists of 15 residues. The CDR3 DNA is TGTGCCAGCAGCCCTGGCGGAACAGGGAAGGAGACCCAGTACTTC. Protein product: CASSPGGTGKETQYF.

The count of this clone is one. Distinct nucleotide sequences in the sample also encode this CDR3. The rearrangement joins TRBV3-1 (or the pseudogene TRBV3-2) to TRBJ2-3; the D gene is possibly TRBD1 (7 bases). The CDR3 covers 16 residues. Germline values: CDR1 LGHDT, CDR2 YNNKEL (reference sequence). The V end was cut by 3 bases, the J end by 0 bases, with 13 bases between. The CDR3 nucleotides are TGTGCCAGCAGCCAGGAGGGCAGGGGGAGCACAGATACGCAGTATTTT. It is translated as CASSQEGRGSTDTQYF.

This chain uses TRBV29-1 with TRBJ2-5; possibly TRBD2 for D (7 bases). Looked up from germline, CDR1 is SQVTM and CDR2 is ANQGSEA. The CDR3 totals 10 residues. V gave up 7 bases and J gave up 7 bases, with 10 bases separating them. The DNA of the CDR3 is TGCAGCGGGGGAGGGGGGACCCAGTACTTC. Encoded protein: CSGGGGTQYF.

The chain couples TRBV5-1 to TRBJ1-4, with D perhaps TRBD1 (5 bases). The germline V gene encodes CDR1 SGHRS and CDR2 YFSETQ. CDR3 length equals 14 residues. The ends were cut back, 6 bases at V and 0 bases at J, with 9 bases in the middle. Here the CDR3 reads CASKSTATNEKLFF. In DNA, the CDR3 is TGCGCCAGCAAATCGACAGCAACTAATGAAAAACTGTTTTTT.

The rearrangement links TRBV27 to TRBJ2-7; 10 bases match TRBD1. Per germline, CDR1 MNHEY and CDR2 SMNVEV (reference sequence). Trimming cost V 3 bases and J 4 bases; bases outside gene matches: 6. CDR3 size: 15 residues. DNA for the CDR3: TGTGCCAGCAGTTTCTTCGACAGGGGGCTATACGAGCAGTACTTC. It encodes CASSFFDRGLYEQYF.

The CDR3 DNA reads as TGTGCCAGCAGCCGCGGAACGGGGTCCTTAAACATTCAGTACTTC. It specifies CASSRGTGSLNIQYF. The rearrangement joins TRBV3-1 (or the pseudogene TRBV3-2) to TRBJ2-4; D possibly corresponds to TRBD2 (5 bases). The CDR3 is 15 amino acids. Germline lookup yields CDR1 LGHDT and CDR2 YNNKEL (reference sequence). Between the trimmed V and J ends, which lost 4 bases and 6 bases, there was a span of 16 bases.

The V and J genes are TRBV5-1 and TRBJ1-1, with 7 bases identical to TRBD1. With 1 base clipped from V and 0 bases from J, the junction kept 0 bases outside the gene matches. This CDR3 region has 14 residues. Germline V CDR1 and CDR2: SGHRS, YFSETQ. The CDR3 region has the DNA TGCGCCAGCAGCTTGACAGGGGTGAACACTGAAGCTTTCTTT. It encodes CASSLTGVNTEAFF.

V usage is TRBV7-2 and J usage is TRBJ2-7, with TRBD2 matching over 7 bases. The CDR3 consists of 15 residues. V lost 5 bases and J lost 3; bases outside the gene matches: 10. Germline V gene data show CDR1 as SGHTA and CDR2 as FQGNSA. The CDR3 bases are TGTGCCAGCAGCCAAAAACCGGGGGGTATCTACGAGCAGTACTTC. Translated: CASSQKPGGIYEQYF.

This chain connects TRBV3-1 (or the pseudogene TRBV3-2) to TRBJ2-2; 9 positions agree with TRBD2. Germline CDR1 is LGHDT and CDR2 is YNNKEL (reference sequence). The CDR3 runs 16 residues. The ends lost 4 bases at V and 4 bases at J; junction bases unmatched: 7. CDR3 loop: CASSRKLAGSTGELFF. In nucleotides, the CDR3 is TGTGCCAGCAGCCGTAAACTAGCGGGCTCCACCGGGGAGCTGTTTTTT.

There are a few counts of this clone. The same CDR3 is also encoded by other DNA sequences in this sample. This sequence joins TRBV12-3 or TRBV12-4 and TRBJ1-2; no clear D. V was trimmed by 2 bases and J by 3 bases, leaving 7 bases between them. The CDR3 sequence is 13 residues long. In nucleotides, the CDR3 is TGTGCCAGCAGTTTAAGAGGAGACTATGGCTACACCTTC. Translating it yields CASSLRGDYGYTF.

About this clone: Its ends do not fully match the called genes, so a read error is possible. The chain joins TRBV12-3 or TRBV12-4 to TRBJ1-2; D might be TRBD1 (6 bases). The CDR3 loop spans 11 amino acids. The CDR3 sequence is CASSLGRGTRF. The CDR3 DNA is TGTGCCAGCAGTTTAGGCAGGGGAACCCGCTTC.

The chain carries TRBV28 and TRBJ2-7; D might be TRBD2 (7 bases). CDR3 length equals 15 residues. Trimming took 5 bases from V and 0 from J, leaving 14 bases between them. CDR1 is MDHEN, CDR2 SYDVKM, per germline. For the CDR3, the DNA is TGTGCCAGCAGTACCCCGGGGGGCCGCTCCTACGAGCAGTACTTC. Encoded protein: CASSTPGGRSYEQYF.

This rearrangement joins TRBV27 to TRBJ2-2; D remains ambiguous. This CDR3 has 13 amino acids. Germline CDR1 reads MNHEY; CDR2 reads SMNVEV (reference sequence). Deletions cut 7 bases from V and 4 bases from J, with 10 bases between. The CDR3 DNA sequence: TGTGCCAGCAATTCGATCGGCACCGGGGAGCTGTTTTTT. This codes for CASNSIGTGELFF.

This clone has just a few counts. This chain uses TRBV15 with TRBJ1-4, with TRBD1 matching 9 bases. The CDR3 sequence is 14 residues long. Per germline, CDR1 LNHNV and CDR2 YYDKDF (reference sequence). J lost 7 bases, V lost 7 bases, and 7 bases had no gene match. The CDR3 protein is CATTPDRGVEKLFF. CDR3 DNA sequence: TGTGCCACCACCCCGGACAGGGGAGTTGAAAAACTGTTTTTT. The full variable domain, its missing parts supplied by reference TRBV15 and TRBJ1-4, is DAMVIQNPRYQVTQFGKPVTLSCSQTLNHNVMYWYQQKSSQAPKLLFHYYDKDFNNEADTPDNFQSRRPNTSFCFLDIRSPGLGDTAMYLCATTPDRGVEKLFFGSGTQLSVL.

Points on this clone: Within the sample, other DNA sequences also encode this same CDR3. The chain is built from TRBV19 and TRBJ1-1, with D unclear. This CDR3 has 12 amino acids. V was shortened by 2 bases and J by 3 bases, with 4 bases between the two germline ends. Germline V lookup: CDR1 LNHDA, CDR2 SQIVND (reference sequence). In DNA form, the CDR3 reads TGTGCCAGTAGTATATCGGACACTGAAGCTTTCTTT. This sequence encodes CASSISDTEAFF.

This rearrangement joins TRBV9 to TRBJ2-2; 12 positions match TRBD1. With V trimmed by 2 bases and J by 7 bases, 3 bases remained unmatched. The CDR3 covers 15 residues. The germline CDR1 and CDR2 sequences are SGDLS and YYNGEE. The DNA for the CDR3 is TGTGCCAGCAGCGTGGGACAGGGGGCTTTCGGGGAGCTGTTTTTT. Its translation: CASSVGQGAFGELFF.

V and J are TRBV5-1 and TRBJ1-1, with D maybe TRBD1 (6 bases). The CDR3 runs to 14 residues. The germline gives CDR1 SGHRS, CDR2 YFSETQ. The V gene lost 5 bases and the J gene lost 4 bases, with 15 bases spanning the gap. The DNA of the CDR3 is TGCGCCAGCAGTAGTCAGGGGAGTGTCACTGAAGCTTTCTTT. Translating it yields CASSSQGSVTEAFF.

This sequence joins TRBV6-6 and TRBJ2-1; 8 bases are shared with TRBD2. The CDR3 consists of 17 residues. Germline CDR1 is MNHNY and CDR2 is SVGAGI (reference sequence). The V and J ends lost 5 bases and 0 bases, in that order; junction bases with no gene match: 9. The CDR3 DNA reads as TGTGCCAGCAGTCATGGACTAGCCGGATTCTCCTACAATGAGCAGTTCTTC. Its protein is CASSHGLAGFSYNEQFF.

This clone appeared a few times. This chain joins TRBV2 and TRBJ1-4, with 11 bases fitting TRBD1. CDR3 length equals 14 residues. Trimming took 4 bases from V and 10 from J; bases not matched to a gene: 5. In germline, CDR1 is SNHLY, CDR2 FYNNEI. DNA of the CDR3: TGTGCCAGCAGTGGGGACAGGGGGGGCGGAAAACTGTTTTTT. Its translation: CASSGDRGGGKLFF.

The chain uses TRBV5-1 and TRBJ1-1, with TRBD1 matching over 9 bases. Germline V gene data show CDR1 as SGHRS and CDR2 as YFSETQ. V lost 4 bases and J lost 6; bases outside the gene matches: 10. The CDR3 is made up of 15 amino acids. In DNA form, the CDR3 reads TGCGCCAGCAGCCCCGGGACAGGGTGGGCGGCTGAAGCTTTCTTT. Encoded protein: CASSPGTGWAAEAFF.

The chain carries TRBV30 and TRBJ2-3; maybe TRBD2 (5 bases). The CDR3 loop spans 15 amino acids. Trimming left V 4 bases short and J 0 bases short, with 14 bases between. Germline assignment: CDR1 GTSNPN and CDR2 SVGIG (reference sequence). CDR3 sequence (DNA): TGTGCCTGGACCGCGGGTTGGACTAGCACAGATACGCAGTATTTT. This codes for CAWTAGWTSTDTQYF.

This chain connects TRBV2 to TRBJ2-1; perhaps TRBD1 as D (5 bases). V was clipped by 7 bases and J by 4 bases, with 23 bases between them. Germline loops: CDR1 SNHLY, CDR2 FYNNEI. The CDR3 has 17 amino acids. The CDR3 is CASKPDSPGYSYNEQFF. The CDR3 DNA reads TGTGCCAGCAAGCCCGACAGTCCCGGGTATTCTTACAATGAGCAGTTCTTC.

This chain joins TRBV23-1 and TRBJ2-7; TRBD1 aligns across 7 bases. TRBV23-1 is marked as an open reading frame, function uncertain. This CDR3 has 14 residues. V shed 4 bases and J 4 bases; nucleotides not matched to a gene: 7. CDR3 bases: TGCGCCAGCAGTCCGTTCGACAGGGAATACGAGCAGTACGTC. It encodes CASSPFDREYEQYV.